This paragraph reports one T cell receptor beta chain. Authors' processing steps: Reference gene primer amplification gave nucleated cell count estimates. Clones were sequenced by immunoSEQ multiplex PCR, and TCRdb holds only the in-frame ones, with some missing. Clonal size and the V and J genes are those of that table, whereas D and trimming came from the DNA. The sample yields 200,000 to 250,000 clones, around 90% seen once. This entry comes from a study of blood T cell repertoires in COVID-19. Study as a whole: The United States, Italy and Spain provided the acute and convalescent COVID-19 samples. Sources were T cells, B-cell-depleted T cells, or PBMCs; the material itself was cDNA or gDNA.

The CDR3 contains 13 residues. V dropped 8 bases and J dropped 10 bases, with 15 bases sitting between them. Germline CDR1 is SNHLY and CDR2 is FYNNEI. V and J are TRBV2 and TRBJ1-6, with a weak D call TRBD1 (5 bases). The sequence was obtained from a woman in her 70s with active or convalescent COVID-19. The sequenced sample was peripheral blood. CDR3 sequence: CASAGHSESPLHF. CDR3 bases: TGTGCCAGCGCGGGGCACTCGGAATCACCCCTCCACTTT.